The TCR beta chain under discussion was sequenced for a study of blood T cell repertoires in COVID-19 (dated by TCRdb to 2018 to 2021). Background for the entire study: The collaborator samples originated in the United States, Italy and Spain and spanned the acute and convalescent phases of COVID-19. Where available, HLA class I and class II types were taken from metadata supplied by the sample provider and were not determined by assay-based typing. A de-identified subject ID, COVID-19 status, age in years and sex were almost always included in the sample metadata. The repertoires were released in a freely available public database meant as a resource for research on the immune response to SARS-CoV-2. The prospective study material was composed of cDNA or gDNA derived from T cells, B-cell-depleted T cells, or PBMCs. Samples were obtained from the ongoing ImmuneRACE study (first 160 participants) and from about 1,300 subjects provided by 6 global collaborators. The dataset comprised deeply sampled blood TCRbeta repertoires from subjects exposed to, actively infected with, or recovered from COVID-19.

Regarding this clone: Its antigen remains undetermined. Qualities for individual bases were not recorded, and no much larger clone is one base off.

Overall results and qualifications from the work: The quantity of clinical and demographic metadata differed by source and by participant and was supplied without curation.

Each collaborating institution followed its own protocols to collect whole blood in K2EDTA tubes. For TCRbeta analysis, collaborators shipped samples in one of three forms: frozen whole blood, isolated PBMCs, or DNA extracted from either of those sample types. TCRbeta CDR3 regions were amplified from genomic DNA using the immunoSEQ Assay, a bias-controlled multiplex PCR. The original methods were these. Within the assay, amplification of reference gene primers was used to estimate how many nucleated cells each sample contained. Sequence reads were collapsed and filtered to measure the absolute abundance of every unique TCRbeta CDR3 rearrangement. For each sample, productive Simpson clonality was calculated as the square root of Simpson's diversity index over productive rearrangements. The clones in this table, taken by TCRdb from immuneACCESS, are in-frame only. Not every clone is retained; where verified, under half of the shortfall comes from an unresolved V gene, and the cause of the rest is unknown. V and J calls plus clone size are reproduced from that table; the DNA served to infer D and trimming. The sample table lists under 200,000 clones, roughly nine tenths of them with a count of one. The ten top clones hold 4% of the sample.

Trimming takes 8 bases off V and 3 bases off J; junction bases not matched to a gene: 7. Reading the germline V gene (reference sequence) gives CDR1 MNHEY and CDR2 SMNVEV. Counted from cysteine to phenylalanine, this CDR3 has 14 amino acids. Only CDR3 DNA is held: 42 bases, read in frame from base 1. The sequenced sample was peripheral blood. The receptor's source is a woman between 70 and 85 years old with acute or convalescent COVID-19. Here the chain combines TRBV27 and TRBJ2-7; 10 bases in between match TRBD1. The CDR3 is CASSFRDRGYEQYF. The DNA sequence is as follows: TGTGCCAGCTCATTCCGGGACAGGGGCTACGAGCAGTACTTC.